The 3 T cell receptor beta chains presented below share a single source sample, sequenced in a study of T-cell reconstitution after alpha-beta-depleted transplantation in children. Construction of the TCRbeta library involved unique molecular identifiers. Via MiXCR, TCRdb re-called the PCR reads, giving one row per CDR3 protein. The sample includes hundreds of thousands of distinct CDR3 sequences, approximately 12% of them seen just once. Specimen: PBMCs from the stem cell graft donor, collected from the stem cell graft. The receptors were gathered from a human donor who donated a stem cell graft to a child with combined immunodeficiency.

V is TRBV7-3 and J is TRBJ2-1; D gene uncertain. The CDR3 spans 14 residues. V lost 1 base and J 8 bases, leaving 12 bases between the germline ends. CDR1 and CDR2 from the germline V gene are SGHTA and FQGTGA. Written as DNA, the CDR3 is TGTGCCAGCAGCTTAAGTCTACCCCCCCATGAGCAGTTCTTC. It codes for CASSLSLPPHEQFF.

V is TRBV29-1 and J is TRBJ2-4; 7 positions agree with TRBD2. The CDR3 sequence is 15 residues long. The germline CDR1 and CDR2 sequences are SQVTM and ANQGSEA. V shed 4 bases and J 0 bases; nucleotides not matched to a gene: 6. DNA of the CDR3: TGCAGCGTTGGCCTAGCGGCCCGAGCCAAAAACATTCAGTACTTC. It is translated as CSVGLAARAKNIQYF. Together with reference TRBV29-1 and TRBJ2-4, the CDR3 gives the full variable domain: SAVISQKPSRDICQRGTSLTIQCQVDSQVTMMFWYRQQPGQSLTLIATANQGSEATYESGFVIDKFPISRPNLTFSTLTVSNMSPEDSSIYLCSVGLAARAKNIQYFGAGTRLSVL.

V gene TRBV29-1 combines with J gene TRBJ1-6; D perhaps matches TRBD1 (5 bases). The CDR3 totals 14 residues. Per germline, CDR1 SQVTM and CDR2 ANQGSEA. CDR3 in DNA: TGCGGGGGGGAGGCGAGCTCCTATAATTCACCCCTCCACTTT. Protein: CGGEASSYNSPLHF.